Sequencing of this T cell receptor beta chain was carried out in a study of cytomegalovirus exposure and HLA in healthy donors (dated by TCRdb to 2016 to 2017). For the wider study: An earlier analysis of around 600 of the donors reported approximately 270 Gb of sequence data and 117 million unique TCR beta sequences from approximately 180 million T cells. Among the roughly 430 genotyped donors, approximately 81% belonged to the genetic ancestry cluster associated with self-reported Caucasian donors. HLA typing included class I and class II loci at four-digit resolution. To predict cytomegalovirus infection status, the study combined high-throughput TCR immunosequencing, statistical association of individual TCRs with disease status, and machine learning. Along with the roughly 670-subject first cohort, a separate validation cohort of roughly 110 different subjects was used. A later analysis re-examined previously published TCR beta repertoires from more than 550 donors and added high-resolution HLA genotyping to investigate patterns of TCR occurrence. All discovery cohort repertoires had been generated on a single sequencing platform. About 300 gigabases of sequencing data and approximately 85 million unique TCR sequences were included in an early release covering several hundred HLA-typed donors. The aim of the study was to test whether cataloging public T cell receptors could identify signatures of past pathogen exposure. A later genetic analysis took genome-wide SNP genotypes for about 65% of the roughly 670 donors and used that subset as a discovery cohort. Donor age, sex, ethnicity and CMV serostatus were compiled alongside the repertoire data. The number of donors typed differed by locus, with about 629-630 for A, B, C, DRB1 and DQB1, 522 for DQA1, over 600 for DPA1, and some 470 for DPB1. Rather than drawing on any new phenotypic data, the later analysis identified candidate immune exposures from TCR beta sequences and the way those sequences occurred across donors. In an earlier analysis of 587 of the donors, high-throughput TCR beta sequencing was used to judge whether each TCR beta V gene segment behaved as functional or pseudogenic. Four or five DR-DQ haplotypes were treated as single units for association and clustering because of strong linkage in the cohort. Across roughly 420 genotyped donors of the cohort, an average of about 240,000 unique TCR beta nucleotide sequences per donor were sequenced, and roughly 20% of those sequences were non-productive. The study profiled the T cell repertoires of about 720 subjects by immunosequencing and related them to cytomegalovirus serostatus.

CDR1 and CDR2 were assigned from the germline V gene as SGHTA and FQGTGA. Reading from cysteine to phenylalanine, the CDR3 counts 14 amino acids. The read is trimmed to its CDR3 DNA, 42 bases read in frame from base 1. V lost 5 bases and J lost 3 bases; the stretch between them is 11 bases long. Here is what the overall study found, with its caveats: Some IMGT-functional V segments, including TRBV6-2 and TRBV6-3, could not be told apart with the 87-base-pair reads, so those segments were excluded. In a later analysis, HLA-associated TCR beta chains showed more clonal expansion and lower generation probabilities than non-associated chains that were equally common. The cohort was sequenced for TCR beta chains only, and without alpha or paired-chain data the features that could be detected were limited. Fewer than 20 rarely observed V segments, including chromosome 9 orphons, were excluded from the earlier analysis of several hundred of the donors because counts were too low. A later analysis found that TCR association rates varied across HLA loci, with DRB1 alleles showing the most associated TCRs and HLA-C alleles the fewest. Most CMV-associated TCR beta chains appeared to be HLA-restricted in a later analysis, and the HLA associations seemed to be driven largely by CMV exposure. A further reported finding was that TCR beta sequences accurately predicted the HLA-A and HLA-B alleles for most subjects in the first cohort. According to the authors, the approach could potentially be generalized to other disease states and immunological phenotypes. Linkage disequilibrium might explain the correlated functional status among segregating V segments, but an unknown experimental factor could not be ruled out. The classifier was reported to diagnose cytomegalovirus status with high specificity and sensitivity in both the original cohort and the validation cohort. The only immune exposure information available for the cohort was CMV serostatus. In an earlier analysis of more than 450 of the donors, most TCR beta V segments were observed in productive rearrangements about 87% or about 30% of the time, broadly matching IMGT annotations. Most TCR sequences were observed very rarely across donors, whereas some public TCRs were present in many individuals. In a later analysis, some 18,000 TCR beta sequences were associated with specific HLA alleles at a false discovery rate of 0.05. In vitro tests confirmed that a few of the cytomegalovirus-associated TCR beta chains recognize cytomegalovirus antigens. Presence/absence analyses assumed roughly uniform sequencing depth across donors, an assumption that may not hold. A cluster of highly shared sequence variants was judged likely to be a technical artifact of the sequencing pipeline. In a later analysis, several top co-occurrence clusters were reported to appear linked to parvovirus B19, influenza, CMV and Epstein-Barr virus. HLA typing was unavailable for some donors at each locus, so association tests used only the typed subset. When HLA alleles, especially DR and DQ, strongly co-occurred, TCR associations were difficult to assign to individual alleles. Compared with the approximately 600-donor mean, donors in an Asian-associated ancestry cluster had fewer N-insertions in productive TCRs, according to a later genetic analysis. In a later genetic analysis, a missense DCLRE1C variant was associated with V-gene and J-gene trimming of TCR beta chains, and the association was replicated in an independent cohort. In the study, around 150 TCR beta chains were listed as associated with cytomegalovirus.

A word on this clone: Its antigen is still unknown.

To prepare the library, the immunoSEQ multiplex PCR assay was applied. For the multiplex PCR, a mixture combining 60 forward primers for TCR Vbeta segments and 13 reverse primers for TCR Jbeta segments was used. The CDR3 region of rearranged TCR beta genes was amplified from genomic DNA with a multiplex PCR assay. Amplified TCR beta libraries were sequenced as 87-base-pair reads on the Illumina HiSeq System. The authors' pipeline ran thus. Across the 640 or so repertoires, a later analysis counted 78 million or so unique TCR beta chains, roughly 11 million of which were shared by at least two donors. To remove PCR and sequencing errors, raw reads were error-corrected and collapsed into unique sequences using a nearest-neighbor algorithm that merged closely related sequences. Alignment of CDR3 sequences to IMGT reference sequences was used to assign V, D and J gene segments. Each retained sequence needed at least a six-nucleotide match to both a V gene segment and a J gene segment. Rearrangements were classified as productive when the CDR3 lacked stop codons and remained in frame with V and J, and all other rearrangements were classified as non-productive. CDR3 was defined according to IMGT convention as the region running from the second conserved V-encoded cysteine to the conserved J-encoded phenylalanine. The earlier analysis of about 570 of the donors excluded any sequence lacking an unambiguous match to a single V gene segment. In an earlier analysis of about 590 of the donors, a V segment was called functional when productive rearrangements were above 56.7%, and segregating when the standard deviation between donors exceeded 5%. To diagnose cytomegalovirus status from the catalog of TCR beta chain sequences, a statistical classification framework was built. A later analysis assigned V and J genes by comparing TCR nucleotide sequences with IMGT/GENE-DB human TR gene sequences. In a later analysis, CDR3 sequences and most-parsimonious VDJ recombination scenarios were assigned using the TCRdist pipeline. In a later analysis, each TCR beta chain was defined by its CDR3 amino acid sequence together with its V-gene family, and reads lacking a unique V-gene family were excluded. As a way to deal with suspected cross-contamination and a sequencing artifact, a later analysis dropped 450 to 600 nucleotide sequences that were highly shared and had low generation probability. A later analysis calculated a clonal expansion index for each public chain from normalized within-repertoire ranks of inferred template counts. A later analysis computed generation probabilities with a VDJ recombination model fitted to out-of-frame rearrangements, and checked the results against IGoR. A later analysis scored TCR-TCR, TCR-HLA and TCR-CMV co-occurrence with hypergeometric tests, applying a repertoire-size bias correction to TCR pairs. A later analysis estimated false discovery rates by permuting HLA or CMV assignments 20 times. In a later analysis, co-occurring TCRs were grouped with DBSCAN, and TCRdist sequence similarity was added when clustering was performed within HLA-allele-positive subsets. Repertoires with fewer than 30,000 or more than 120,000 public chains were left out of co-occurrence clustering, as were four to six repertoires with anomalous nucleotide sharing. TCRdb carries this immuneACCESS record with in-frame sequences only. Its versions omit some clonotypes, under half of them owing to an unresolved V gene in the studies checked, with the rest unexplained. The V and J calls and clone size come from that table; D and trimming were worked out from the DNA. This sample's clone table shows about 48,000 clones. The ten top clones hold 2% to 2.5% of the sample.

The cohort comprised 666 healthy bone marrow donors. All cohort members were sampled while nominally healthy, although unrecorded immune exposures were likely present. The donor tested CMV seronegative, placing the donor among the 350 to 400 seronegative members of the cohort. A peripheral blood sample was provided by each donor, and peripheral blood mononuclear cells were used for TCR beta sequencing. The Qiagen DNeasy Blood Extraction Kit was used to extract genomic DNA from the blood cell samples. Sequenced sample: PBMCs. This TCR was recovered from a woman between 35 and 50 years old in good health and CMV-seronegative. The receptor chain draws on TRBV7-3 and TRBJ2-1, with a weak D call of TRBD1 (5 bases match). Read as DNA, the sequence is TGTGCCAGCAGCAGGGGCCCCCACTACAATGAGCAGTTCTTC. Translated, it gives CASSRGPHYNEQFF.